The entry below gives a single TCR beta chain sequence along with its context. Its antigen is still unknown. The sample holds no much larger clone one base away, and base qualities are not on file. Trimming removed 4 bases from V and 0 bases from J, leaving 13 bases between the germline ends. Its CDR3 holds 16 amino acids, cysteine through phenylalanine. Left in the record is the CDR3 DNA by itself, 48 bases read in frame from the first base. CDR1 and CDR2 were assigned from the germline V gene as SGHVS and FQNEAQ. Libraries were built with 5' RACE. Reads for this sample came from an Illumina HiSeq 2000. Template switching introduced a universal primer binding site; the final cDNA contained a unique molecular identifier, enabling accurate counting of TCR cDNA molecules. Specific primers in the conserved constant-segment region were used to synthesize first-strand cDNA for TCR alpha and beta chains. To control for contamination, every cDNA library carried two barcodes: a SMART-Mk sample barcode plus Illumina barcodes. Two successive PCR steps introduced TruSeq adapter sequences along with Illumina sample barcodes. TCR alpha and beta cDNA libraries were sequenced on the Illumina HiSeq platform with custom primers. Per the original workflow: MiGEC was used to process raw reads and extract unique molecular identifiers, and MiXCR was used to find CDR3 positions. For each individual, recombination models were inferred using an EM algorithm with the repgenHMM and IGoR tools. Shared clonotype analysis was performed with the tcR package in R, normalizing sharing by the product of cloneset sizes. Out-of-frame nonproductive sequences were analyzed to study raw recombination free of thymic and clonal selection effects. TCRdb reprocessed the public reads (quality trimming at Q25 with fastp, clone calling with MiXCR) and kept in-frame beta chains. Merged by CDR3 protein, the rows form single entries marked with the most common genes and DNA. These V and J calls derive from TCRdb rather than the authors' analysis. Within this sample are about 450,000 distinct CDR3 sequences, with less than 20% of them counted one time only. Of the sample, 9.5% to 15% falls within the top ten clones.

This specimen comes from a study of identical twins (dated by TCRdb to about 2016). Describing the broader study: To test whether fetal clonotypes persist, the study used deep sequencing on TCR alpha and beta repertoires from monozygotic twins, unrelated adults of various ages, and cord blood. Replicate twin experiments were performed at different times using different library preparation protocols to rule out contamination.

Every donor was a healthy Caucasian. The study also sequenced three unrelated non-twin adults: a male aged 18 to 29, a male aged 50 to 59 and a female aged 50 to 59. Using Miltenyi CD45RO+ enrichment and human naive T-cell isolation kits, memory (CD45RO+) and naive T cells were isolated from PBMC. Paper-wide results and their limitations: Because the same donors could not be followed over many years, conclusions were based on cross-sectional statistical analysis. Fewer insertions were carried by abundant cord blood beta clonotypes; a weaker similar trend was observed in young adult naive repertoires, while no such trend was observed in memory repertoires. In monozygotic twins, recombination models systematically underestimated out-of-frame TCR alpha sharing, but the models matched the sharing seen between unrelated individuals. Compared with coincidental sharing between unrelated individuals, out-of-frame TCR alpha sequences shared between twins showed an excess of sequences with low generation probability. Invariant T cells such as MAIT and iNKT could partly confound zero-insertion analyses, though diverse VJ usage argued against this for most clonotypes. In beta out-of-frame sequences, excess twin sharing was weaker, because having fewer shared sequences lowered the signal-to-noise ratio.

Sample: naive T cells sorted from blood. This specimen's cell subset or site label, per the study, means: cells isolated with a human naive T-cell isolation kit. The sequence is built from TRBV7-8 and TRBJ2-1; TRBD1 is a weak D gene call, 6 bases matching. The sequence was collected from a man in his forties or fifties in good health. The nucleotides read TGTGCCAGCAGCTCAACAACAGGGAGCTCCTACAATGAGCAGTTCTTC. Translated, this is CASSSTTGSSYNEQFF.